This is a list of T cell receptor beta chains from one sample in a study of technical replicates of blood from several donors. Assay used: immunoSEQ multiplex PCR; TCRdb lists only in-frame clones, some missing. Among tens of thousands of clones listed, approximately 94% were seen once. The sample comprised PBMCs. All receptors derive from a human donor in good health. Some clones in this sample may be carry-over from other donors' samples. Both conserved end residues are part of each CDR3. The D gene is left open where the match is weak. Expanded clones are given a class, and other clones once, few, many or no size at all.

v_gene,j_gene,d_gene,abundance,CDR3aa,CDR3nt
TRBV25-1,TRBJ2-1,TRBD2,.,CASSSSGGGFSYNEQFF,TGTGCCAGCAGTAGTTCAGGCGGGGGGTTTTCCTACAATGAGCAGTTCTTC
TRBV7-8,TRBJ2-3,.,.,CASSWDKADTQYF,TGTGCCAGCAGCTGGGACAAGGCAGATACGCAGTATTTT
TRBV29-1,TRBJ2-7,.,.,CSVRVTGAYEQYF,TGCAGCGTGAGGGTGACAGGAGCCTACGAGCAGTACTTC
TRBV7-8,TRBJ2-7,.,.,CASSLSTDTSYEQYF,TGTGCCAGCAGCTTATCGACAGACACCTCCTACGAGCAGTACTTC
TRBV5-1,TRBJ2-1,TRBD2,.,CASSFTLKTSGGALGQFF,TGCGCCAGCAGCTTCACCCTAAAGACTAGCGGGGGGGCCCTAGGGCAGTTCTTC
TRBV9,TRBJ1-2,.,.,CASSVVGGYGYTF,TGTGCCAGCAGCGTGGTTGGGGGGTATGGCTACACCTTC
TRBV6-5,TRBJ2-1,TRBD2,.,CASSFTSGRRNEQFF,TGTGCCAGCAGCTTTACTAGCGGGAGAAGGAATGAGCAGTTCTTC
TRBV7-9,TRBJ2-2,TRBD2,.,CASSPPFRLARNTGELFF,TGTGCCAGCAGCCCCCCTTTCCGACTAGCGAGGAACACCGGGGAGCTGTTTTTT
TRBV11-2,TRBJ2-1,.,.,CASSFNRDWEQFF,TGTGCCAGCAGCTTCAACAGGGATTGGGAGCAGTTCTTC
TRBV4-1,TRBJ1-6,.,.,CASSQDALPSYSPLHF,TGCGCCAGCAGCCAAGATGCCCTACCTTCTTATTCACCCCTCCACTTT
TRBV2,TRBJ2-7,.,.,CASSEPRYEQYF,TGTGCCAGCAGTGAACCGCGCTACGAGCAGTACTTC
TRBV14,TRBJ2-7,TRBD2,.,CASSQAGTRYYEQYF,TGTGCCAGCAGCCAAGCCGGGACTAGATACTACGAGCAGTACTTC
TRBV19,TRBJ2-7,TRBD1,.,CASSIVGTGLYEQYF,TGTGCCAGTAGTATAGTCGGGACAGGGTTATACGAGCAGTACTTC
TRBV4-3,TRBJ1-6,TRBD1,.,CASSVQGVGDSPLHF,TGCGCCAGCAGCGTGCAGGGGGTCGGTGATTCACCCCTCCACTTT
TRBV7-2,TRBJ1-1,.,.,CASSPRSGVVEAFF,TGTGCCAGCAGCCCCCGATCGGGGGTTGTTGAAGCTTTCTTT
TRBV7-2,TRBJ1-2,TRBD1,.,CASSPNYRGQGGYTF,TGTGCCAGCAGCCCAAACTACAGGGGGCAAGGAGGCTACACCTTC
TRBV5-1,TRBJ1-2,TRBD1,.,CASSLEQGDGYTF,TGCGCCAGCAGCTTAGAACAGGGGGACGGCTACACCTTC
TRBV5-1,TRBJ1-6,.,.,CASSETSSYNSPLHF,TGCGCCAGCAGCGAGACAAGCTCCTATAATTCACCCCTCCACTTT
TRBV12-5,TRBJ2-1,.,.,CASAYRVAGLVYNEQFF,TGTGCTAGTGCTTATCGGGTAGCCGGCTTAGTCTACAATGAGCAGTTCTTC
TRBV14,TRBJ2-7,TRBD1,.,CASSLNNRGPYF,TGTGCCAGCAGCCTAAATAACAGGGGGCCCTACTTC
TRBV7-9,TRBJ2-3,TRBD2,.,CASRPLAGSNFGWYF,TGTGCCAGCAGACCTCTAGCGGGATCCAACTTTGGCTGGTATTTT
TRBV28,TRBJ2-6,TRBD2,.,CASSSSYVGLAGEDGTGANVLTF,TGTGCCAGCAGTTCCTCCTATGTTGGCCTAGCGGGAGAGGATGGAACTGGGGCCAACGTCCTGACTTTC
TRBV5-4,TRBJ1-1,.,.,CASSMGGANTEAFF,TGTGCCAGCTCTATGGGGGGAGCGAACACTGAAGCTTTCTTT
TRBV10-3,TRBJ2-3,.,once,CAISDTVSADTQYF,TGTGCCATCAGTGATACTGTGTCGGCAGATACGCAGTATTTT
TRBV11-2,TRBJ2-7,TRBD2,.,CASSLTGGRAGEQYF,TGTGCCAGCAGCTTAACTGGCGGGAGGGCCGGCGAGCAGTACTTC
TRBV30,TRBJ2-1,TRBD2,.,CAWIGGSPSSYNEQFF,TGTGCCTGGATTGGCGGGAGCCCAAGCTCCTACAATGAGCAGTTCTTC
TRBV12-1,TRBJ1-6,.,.,CASSIVPRGANSPLHF,TGTGCCAGCAGCATAGTCCCCCGGGGAGCTAATTCACCCCTCCACTTT
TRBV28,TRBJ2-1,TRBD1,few,CASSPPVVQGVRGGLKDEQFF,TGTGCCAGCAGTCCGCCCGTTGTTCAGGGGGTAAGAGGGGGCCTAAAGGATGAGCAGTTCTTC
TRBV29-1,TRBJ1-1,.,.,CSADKLSTEAFF,TGCAGCGCCGACAAACTCAGCACTGAAGCTTTCTTT
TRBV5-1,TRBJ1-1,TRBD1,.,CASSVTGDSNTEAFF,TGCGCCAGCAGCGTAACAGGGGATTCTAACACTGAAGCTTTCTTT
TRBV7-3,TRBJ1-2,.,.,CASSLSGKHGYTF,TGTGCCAGCAGCTTAAGCGGGAAGCATGGCTACACCTTC
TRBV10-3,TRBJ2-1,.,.,CAIKSLYRAGENSYNEQFF,TGTGCCATCAAATCTCTATACAGGGCAGGGGAGAACTCCTACAATGAGCAGTTCTTC
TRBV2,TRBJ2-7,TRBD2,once,CASSEMGGTYEQYF,TGTGCCAGCAGTGAAATGGGAGGGACCTACGAGCAGTACTTC
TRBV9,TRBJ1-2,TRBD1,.,CASSTRQGGGGYTF,TGTGCCAGCAGCACTCGACAGGGAGGTGGTGGCTACACCTTC
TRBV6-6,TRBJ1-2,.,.,CATSRLGYTF,TGTGCCACTTCCAGGCTTGGCTACACCTTC
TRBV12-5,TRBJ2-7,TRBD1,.,CASGGDRPYEQYF,TGTGCTAGTGGGGGGGACAGGCCCTACGAGCAGTACTTC
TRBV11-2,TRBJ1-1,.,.,CASRPIKRGAEAFF,TGTGCCAGCAGACCCATCAAACGGGGAGCCGAAGCTTTCTTT
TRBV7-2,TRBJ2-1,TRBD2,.,CASSKLATPPHEQFF,TGTGCCAGCAGCAAACTAGCGACGCCCCCCCATGAGCAGTTCTTC
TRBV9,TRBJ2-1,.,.,CASSAGDNEQFF,TGTGCCAGCAGCGCCGGGGACAATGAGCAGTTCTTC
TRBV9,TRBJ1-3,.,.,CASSVAGGQALSGNTIYF,TGTGCCAGCAGCGTAGCGGGGGGTCAGGCTCTCTCTGGAAACACCATATATTTT
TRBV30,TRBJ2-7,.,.,CAWSVGGYEQYF,TGTGCCTGGAGTGTAGGCGGCTACGAGCAGTACTTC
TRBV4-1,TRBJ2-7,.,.,CASTPSTGIYEQYF,TGCGCCAGCACCCCATCAACAGGGATCTACGAGCAGTACTTC
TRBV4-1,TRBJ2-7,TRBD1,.,CASSQGQNYEQYF,TGCGCCAGCAGCCAGGGACAGAACTACGAGCAGTACTTC
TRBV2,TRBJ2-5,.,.,CASSEGLQTQYF,TGTGCCAGCAGTGAAGGGCTGCAGACCCAGTACTTC
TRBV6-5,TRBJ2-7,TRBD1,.,CASSSGTGSTYEQYF,TGTGCCAGCAGTTCCGGGACAGGGTCGACCTACGAGCAGTACTTC
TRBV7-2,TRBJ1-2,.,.,CASSLGQGNGYTF,TGTGCCAGCAGCTTAGGCCAGGGGAATGGCTACACCTTC
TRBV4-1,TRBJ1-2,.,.,CASSQDPRQLYGYTF,TGCGCCAGCAGCCAAGACCCGCGACAACTCTATGGCTACACCTTC
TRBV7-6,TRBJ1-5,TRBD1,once,CASSLRPGGQGSYSNQPQHF,TGTGCCAGCAGCTTAAGGCCGGGGGGACAGGGATCCTATAGCAATCAGCCCCAGCATTTT
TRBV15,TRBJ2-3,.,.,CATSREAGLADTQYF,TGTGCCACCAGCAGAGAGGCGGGTCTAGCCGATACGCAGTATTTT
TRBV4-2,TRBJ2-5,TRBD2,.,CASSQDLASGGQETQYF,TGTGCCAGCAGCCAAGATCTGGCTAGCGGGGGGCAAGAGACCCAGTACTTC
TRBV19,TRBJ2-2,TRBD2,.,CASSVAGADTGELFF,TGTGCCAGTAGTGTTGCGGGAGCAGACACCGGGGAGCTGTTTTTT
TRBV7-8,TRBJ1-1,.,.,CASSFIQAKNTEAFF,TGTGCCAGCAGCTTTATACAGGCCAAAAACACTGAAGCTTTCTTT
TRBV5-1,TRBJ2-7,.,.,CASSLVGVGPYEQYF,TGCGCCAGCAGCTTGGTAGGGGTCGGACCCTACGAGCAGTACTTC
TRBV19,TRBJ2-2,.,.,CASSILKGSDTGELFF,TGTGCCAGTAGTATACTTAAGGGGTCTGACACCGGGGAGCTGTTTTTT
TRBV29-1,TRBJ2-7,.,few,CSSPGQGIVSTYEQYF,TGCAGCTCCCCCGGGCAGGGTATAGTTTCAACCTACGAGCAGTACTTC
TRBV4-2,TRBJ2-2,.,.,CASSQPQGGGTGELFF,TGTGCCAGCAGCCAACCGCAGGGAGGGGGCACCGGGGAGCTGTTTTTT
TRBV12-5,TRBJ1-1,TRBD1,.,CASGGTGGNTEAFF,TGTGCTAGTGGTGGGACAGGGGGCAACACTGAAGCTTTCTTT
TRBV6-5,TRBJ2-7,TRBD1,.,CASNSRQGGYEQYF,TGTGCCAGCAATTCGAGACAGGGTGGCTACGAGCAGTACTTC
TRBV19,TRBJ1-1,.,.,CASSILGGGNTEAFF,TGTGCCAGTAGTATTCTTGGGGGAGGGAACACTGAAGCTTTCTTT